A single sample gave rise to the 18 T cell receptor beta chains below, sequenced in a study of cytomegalovirus exposure and HLA in healthy donors. In the PCR, 60 Vbeta and 13 Jbeta primers were used. Sequencing used immunoSEQ multiplex PCR; TCRdb keeps in-frame clones, though not all of them. The data show some 130,000 clones, around 79% seen once. Sequencing was performed on PBMCs. The source of these receptors is a male donor in good health and CMV-seronegative.

V gene TRBV28 combines with J gene TRBJ2-3, with D possibly being TRBD1 (5 bases). V was trimmed by 3 bases and J by 2 bases, leaving 12 bases between them. The germline V gene encodes CDR1 MDHEN and CDR2 SYDVKM. This CDR3 comprises 15 residues. The CDR3 region has the DNA TGTGCCAGCAGTTTCCCGACAGAGTTCACAGATACGCAGTATTTT. This encodes CASSFPTEFTDTQYF.

V is TRBV27 and J is TRBJ1-5, with TRBD1 matching over 7 bases. This CDR3 spans 17 amino acids. The V segment lost 3 bases and the J segment 3 bases; nucleotides outside the gene matches: 11. CDR1 and CDR2 (germline): MNHEY, SMNVEV (reference sequence). CDR3 amino acids: CASSFRRTGGLNQPQHF. CDR3 DNA: TGTGCCAGCAGTTTCCGCCGGACAGGCGGTCTCAATCAGCCCCAGCATTTT.

The rearrangement joins TRBV7-9 to TRBJ1-1, with a tentative D call TRBD1 (6 bases). The CDR3 consists of 15 residues. V lost 6 bases and J 1 base, leaving 15 bases between the germline ends. Germline V gene lookup returns CDR1 SEHNR and CDR2 FQNEAQ (reference sequence). The CDR3 bases are TGTGCCAGCAGACCAAGGGGGACGGAGAACACTGAAGCTTTCTTT. Its translation: CASRPRGTENTEAFF.

The chain recombines TRBV13 with TRBJ1-1; TRBD1 might be the D (6 bases). Per the germline V gene, CDR1 is PRHDT and CDR2 is FYEKMQ (reference sequence). The CDR3 spans 13 residues. V was pared by 0 bases and J by 11 bases, with 13 bases between. The CDR3 DNA sequence: TGTGCCAGCAGCTTAGGCAGACAGGTGAGCGCTTTCTTT. Translating it yields CASSLGRQVSAFF.

This chain links TRBV18 with TRBJ2-6, with D uncertain. The CDR3 consists of 18 residues. The germline V gene encodes CDR1 KGHSH and CDR2 LQKENI. Trimming stripped 4 bases from V and 0 bases from J, with 16 bases between. Written as DNA, the CDR3 is TGTGCCAGCTCACAATCGGCCCAAACGGGCTCTGGGGCCAACGTCCTGACTTTC. It codes for CASSQSAQTGSGANVLTF.

The table lists this clone with a few counts. The rearrangement links TRBV5-6 to TRBJ2-3; 7 nucleotides line up with TRBD2. CDR3 length equals 15 residues. Germline CDR1 and CDR2: SGHDT and YYEEEE. The V segment lost 3 bases and the J segment 1 base; nucleotides outside the gene matches: 5. This CDR3 is CASSSLGGGTDTQYF. The CDR3 bases are TGTGCCAGCAGCTCCCTTGGGGGGGGCACAGATACGCAGTATTTT.

This chain joins TRBV14 and TRBJ2-5; TRBD2 matches 14 bases. The CDR3 is 16 residues long. V lost 2 bases to trimming and J lost 11 bases; unmatched junction nucleotides: 10. Germline V CDR1 and CDR2: SGHDN, FVKESK. CDR3 amino acids: CASSQLPGLAGDEQYF. The CDR3 DNA sequence: TGTGCCAGCAGCCAATTACCGGGACTAGCGGGAGATGAGCAGTACTTC.

The chain recombines TRBV18 with TRBJ1-1, with a possible D match to TRBD1 (5 bases). Germline CDR1 KGHSH, CDR2 LQKENI. V lost 6 bases and J 2 bases, leaving 13 bases between the germline ends. The CDR3 covers 14 residues. The CDR3 region has the DNA TGTGCCAGCTCGCGGTTCGACAGCAACACTGAAGCTTTCTTT. Amino acids: CASSRFDSNTEAFF.

The rearrangement links TRBV7-6 to TRBJ2-7; no clear D gene. The CDR3 totals 13 residues. V lost 4 bases and J 2 bases, leaving 9 bases between the germline ends. Germline CDR1 SGHVS, CDR2 FNYEAQ. The CDR3 coding sequence is TGTGCCAGCAGCTCGGTCGGTACCTACGAGCAGTACTTC. Translating gives CASSSVGTYEQYF.

The chain links TRBV7-9 to TRBJ2-7; 9 positions match TRBD2. The junction had 4 bases not matched to a gene; V was cut back by 5 bases and J by 5 bases. The CDR3 is 13 amino acids. Germline assignment: CDR1 SEHNR and CDR2 FQNEAQ (reference sequence). CDR3 bases: TGTGCCAGCAGCGCCGGGACTAGCAACGAGCAGTACTTC. Translated: CASSAGTSNEQYF.

This chain joins TRBV27 and TRBJ1-1; no clear D gene. Germline CDR1 reads MNHEY; CDR2 reads SMNVEV (reference sequence). This CDR3 contains 14 residues. V lost 3 bases and J 7 bases, leaving 15 bases between the germline ends. CDR3 protein: CASSFTPLGYEAFF. The CDR3 DNA follows: TGTGCCAGCAGTTTCACCCCACTTGGTTATGAAGCTTTCTTT.

V usage is TRBV29-1 and J usage is TRBJ1-1; possibly TRBD1 for D (5 bases). Per the germline V gene, CDR1 is SQVTM and CDR2 is ANQGSEA. This CDR3 has 14 amino acids. The V and J ends lost 4 bases and 4 bases respectively, with 16 bases between them. The chain's CDR3 is CSVVRAGSGTEAFF. CDR3 nucleotide sequence: TGCAGCGTTGTCAGGGCCGGGTCGGGCACTGAAGCTTTCTTT.

This clone was picked up one time. The chain has TRBV5-1 and TRBJ2-5, with unresolved D. The CDR3 length is 15 residues. The germline V gene has CDR1 SGHRS and CDR2 YFSETQ. Deletions cut 4 bases from V and 0 bases from J, with 13 bases between. For the CDR3, the DNA is TGCGCCAGCAGCGTTCGAAGCCCGTACCAAGAGACCCAGTACTTC. This gives the protein CASSVRSPYQETQYF.

This clone was seen a single time. Additional DNA sequences in this sample encode the identical CDR3. This chain joins TRBV7-2 and TRBJ2-3, with TRBD1 as a possible D gene (6 bases). The CDR3 runs 14 residues. The germline V and J ends were trimmed by 5 bases and 0 bases, with 9 bases remaining between them. Germline lookup yields CDR1 SGHTA and CDR2 FQGNSA. CDR3 amino acids: CASSRDTSTDTQYF. CDR3 in DNA: TGTGCCAGCAGCCGGGACACTAGCACAGATACGCAGTATTTT.

Concerning this clone itself: One end of the junction does not line up with germline, which may come from a read error. The chain joins TRBV7-9 to TRBJ1-4; TRBD1 matches at 9 bases. Germline V lookup: CDR1 SEHNR, CDR2 FQNEAQ (reference sequence). This CDR3 has 16 amino acids. Here the CDR3 reads CSSSRDRVSTNEKLFF. In DNA, the CDR3 is TGTTCCAGCAGTAGGGACAGGGTATCAACTAATGAAAAACTGTTTTTT. The full variable domain, with the rest looked up from reference TRBV7-9 and TRBJ1-4, is DTGVSQNPRHKITKRGQNVTFRCDPISEHNRLYWYRQTLGQGPEFLTYFQNEAQLEKSRLLSDRFSAERPKGSFSTLEIQRTEQGDSAMYLCSSSRDRVSTNEKLFFGSGTQLSVL.

The genes are TRBV10-3 and TRBJ2-1, with 13 bases that match TRBD2. This CDR3 spans 18 amino acids. The trim removed 3 bases at V and 4 bases at J, leaving 9 bases unmatched. Germline values: CDR1 ENHRY, CDR2 SYGVKD. The CDR3: CAISEGTSGIKSYNEQFF. The CDR3 coding sequence is TGTGCCATCAGTGAAGGGACTAGCGGGATCAAGTCATACAATGAGCAGTTCTTC.

The chain joins TRBV10-3 to TRBJ2-7; 8 bases fit TRBD2. This CDR3 contains 18 residues. With V trimmed by 2 bases and J by 2 bases, 14 bases remained unmatched. Germline loops: CDR1 ENHRY, CDR2 SYGVKD. The CDR3 is CAISESSSGRRVTYEQYF. In DNA form, the CDR3 reads TGTGCCATCAGTGAGAGTTCTAGCGGGCGGCGCGTTACCTACGAGCAGTACTTC.

The chain joins TRBV16 to TRBJ2-7, with 7 bases that match TRBD1. Germline V gene lookup returns CDR1 KGHSY and CDR2 FQNENV. Trimming cost V 5 bases and J 2 bases; bases outside gene matches: 3. The CDR3 consists of 13 residues. The CDR3, as DNA: TGTGCCAGCAGCTCCGACAGGGCCTACGAGCAGTACTTC. As protein: CASSSDRAYEQYF.